This TCR beta chain was profiled in a study of blood T cell repertoires in COVID-19 (TCRdb year 2020). Broadly, across the study: Samples covering the acute and convalescent phases of COVID-19 were provided by collaborators in the United States, Italy and Spain. HLA class I and class II types, where available, came from metadata supplied by the sample provider rather than from assay-based typing. Subjects who had been exposed to COVID-19, were actively infected with it, or had recovered from it provided the deeply sampled blood TCRbeta repertoires that made up the dataset. The repertoires were made available in a free public database intended to serve as a resource for research on the immune response to SARS-CoV-2. Sample metadata almost always included a de-identified subject ID, COVID-19 status, age in years and sex. The material from the prospective study consisted of cDNA or gDNA derived from T cells, B-cell-depleted T cells, or PBMCs. The samples were drawn from two sources: the first 160 participants of the ongoing ImmuneRACE study, and over 950 subjects contributed by 6 global collaborators.

Study-level results and caveats: Clinical and demographic metadata were provided uncurated, with the amount varying by source and participant.

Spanning cysteine to phenylalanine, the CDR3 consists of 12 amino acids. Of the read, only the CDR3 DNA is kept; its 36 bases are in frame from base 1. CDR1 and CDR2 are drawn from the germline V gene (reference sequence): SGHNT, YYREEE. Relative to germline, V is 1 base shorter and J is 4 bases shorter, with 3 bases between their ends. The immunoSEQ Assay, a bias-controlled multiplex PCR, was used to amplify TCRbeta CDR3 regions from genomic DNA. The authors' pipeline ran thus. The number of nucleated cells in each sample was estimated from the amplification of reference gene primers within the assay. Sequence reads were collapsed and filtered to measure the absolute abundance of every unique TCRbeta CDR3 rearrangement. For each sample, productive Simpson clonality was calculated as the square root of Simpson's diversity index over productive rearrangements. This immuneACCESS table, as held by TCRdb, lists in-frame sequences with V and J called but not all clones. Of the missing ones, under half trace to an unresolved V gene in checked studies; the others have no known cause. V, J and clone size were drawn from that table, and D and trimming were deduced from the DNA. This sample lists fewer than 400,000 clones; around 87% were detected once. In total, the top ten clones hold about 3% of the sample.

As regards this clone: It lacks a known antigen. Per-base qualities were not stored, and no clone one base away is much larger.

Collaborating institutions collected whole blood in K2EDTA tubes following their own protocols. For TCRbeta analysis, collaborators shipped samples as frozen whole blood, isolated PBMCs, or DNA extracted from either of those sample types. This TCR was recovered from a human donor in a cohort sampled during active COVID-19. The chain is encoded by TRBV5-4 joined to TRBJ2-1; there is no confident call for the D gene. What was sequenced was peripheral blood. The nucleotide sequence is given as TGTGCCAGCAGCTTGCGGTACAATGAGCAGTTCTTC. The encoded protein is CASSLRYNEQFF.